The 21 T cell receptor beta chains below come from one sample, sequenced in a study of Ad26.COV2.S vaccination and SARS-CoV-2 variants. Measured with immunoSEQ multiplex PCR; TCRdb has only the in-frame clones, and not every one. The profile shows some 300,000 clones, around 84% of them singletons. Treatment: around 19 received Ad26.COV2.S at low or high dose, single or two shots; roughly 5 received placebo; per-sample allocation not given. Repertoires come from day 63 after the first vaccine or placebo injection. Sample: peripheral blood, taken in a trial of Ad26.COV2.S vaccine versus placebo. Receptors were obtained from a person between 18 and 65 years old who received the Ad26.COV2.S COVID-19 vaccine or a placebo.

This clone was found a few times. This chain connects TRBV4-1 to TRBJ2-7; D could derive from TRBD1 or TRBD2 (5 bases each). Between the trimmed V and J ends, which lost 4 bases and 2 bases, there was a span of 21 bases. This CDR3 region has 17 residues. Germline CDR1 MGHRA, CDR2 YSYEKL. The CDR3 nucleotides read TGCGCCAGCAGCCGAGGGGTCCTGGACCAGCGAGCCTACGAGCAGTACTTC. Protein: CASSRGVLDQRAYEQYF.

This chain links TRBV5-6 with TRBJ1-5, with D possibly being TRBD1 (6 bases). CDR1 SGHDT and CDR2 YYEEEE come from the germline V gene. The germline V and J ends were trimmed by 0 bases and 1 base, with 14 bases remaining between them. The CDR3 covers 17 residues. The CDR3 spells CASSLEWDKRSNQPQHF. Written as DNA, the CDR3 is TGTGCCAGCAGCTTGGAATGGGACAAACGAAGCAATCAGCCCCAGCATTTT.

The chain uses TRBV20-1 and TRBJ2-7, with D uncertain. Deletions cut 2 bases from V and 5 bases from J, with 7 bases between. This CDR3 has 11 residues. The germline gives CDR1 DFQATT, CDR2 SNEGSKA (reference sequence). The CDR3 here is CSARSGHEQYF. CDR3 DNA sequence: TGCAGTGCTAGATCCGGCCACGAGCAGTACTTC.

This chain uses TRBV10-3 with TRBJ1-2; 9 bases line up with TRBD1. The CDR3 has 14 residues. Germline V gene data show CDR1 as ENHRY and CDR2 as SYGVKD. The DNA for the CDR3 is TGTGCGACAACCTGGGACAGGGCTGTTTATGGCTACACCTTC. It encodes CATTWDRAVYGYTF.

The chain has TRBV11-2 and TRBJ2-1, with D perhaps matching TRBD2 (5 bases). CDR3 length: 15 residues. V lost 5 bases and J 3 bases, leaving 14 bases between the germline ends. CDR1 and CDR2 from the germline V gene are SGHAT and FQNNGV. CDR3 loop: CASSLGVGVYNEQFF. The CDR3 DNA reads TGTGCCAGCAGCCTCGGGGTTGGCGTCTACAATGAGCAGTTCTTC.

This sequence joins TRBV5-1 and TRBJ1-2; weak D call: TRBD1 (5 bases). Per germline, CDR1 SGHRS and CDR2 YFSETQ. The V gene lost 0 bases and the J gene lost 0 bases, with 9 bases spanning the gap. The CDR3 runs to 15 residues. The CDR3 loop reads CASSLAGTPNYGYTF. CDR3 nucleotides: TGCGCCAGCAGCTTGGCCGGGACGCCTAACTATGGCTACACCTTC.

The chain joins TRBV10-3 to TRBJ2-3, with D unclear. Germline loops: CDR1 ENHRY, CDR2 SYGVKD. This CDR3 comprises 12 residues. The V end was cut by 3 bases, the J end by 0 bases, with 1 base between. The CDR3 spells CAISDSTDTQYF. CDR3 DNA sequence: TGTGCCATCAGTGACAGCACAGATACGCAGTATTTT.

V usage is TRBV7-9 and J usage is TRBJ2-1; TRBD1 matches 8 bases. Losses at the gene ends were 3 bases for V and 7 bases for J; bases not matched to a gene: 8. This CDR3 region has 15 residues. Per the germline V gene, CDR1 is SEHNR and CDR2 is FQNEAQ (reference sequence). The CDR3 coding sequence is TGTGCCAGCAGCTTCCGGGGACAGGCTAATAATGAGCAGTTCTTC. It encodes CASSFRGQANNEQFF.

This CDR3 reads CASSQLRGAAYGYTF. In nucleotides, the CDR3 is TGTGCCAGCAGCCAACTTAGAGGCGCCGCGTATGGCTACACCTTC. The chain recombines TRBV3-1 (or the pseudogene TRBV3-2) with TRBJ1-2; D call uncertain. The CDR3 length is 15 residues. V was pared by 2 bases and J by 5 bases, with 15 bases between. Per germline, CDR1 LGHDT and CDR2 YNNKEL (reference sequence).

This clone was counted once. The chain couples TRBV28 to TRBJ1-2, with no clear D. The CDR3 runs to 15 residues. Germline V gene sequence: CDR1 MDHEN, CDR2 SYDVKM. Trimming took off 6 bases at V and 2 bases at J, with 16 bases between the two ends. The CDR3 sequence is CASSSTNTYNYGYTF. The CDR3 nucleotides are TGTGCCAGCAGCTCCACCAACACATACAACTATGGCTACACCTTC.

The chain recombines TRBV5-1 with TRBJ1-3, with TRBD1 matching over 8 bases. Germline CDR1 reads SGHRS; CDR2 reads YFSETQ. This CDR3 spans 16 amino acids. The V and J ends lost 0 bases and 3 bases, in that order; junction bases with no gene match: 5. CDR3 region: CASSLGSTGGGNTIYF. The CDR3 nucleotides are TGCGCCAGCAGCTTGGGGTCAACAGGGGGTGGAAACACCATATATTTT.

The chain carries TRBV13 and TRBJ2-5; D remains unclear. The V end was cut by 4 bases, the J end by 0 bases, with 3 bases between. Germline CDR1 reads PRHDT; CDR2 reads FYEKMQ (reference sequence). The CDR3 covers 12 residues. The DNA of the CDR3 is TGTGCCAGCAGCTCGTACCAAGAGACCCAGTACTTC. Translation gives CASSSYQETQYF.

The chain links TRBV9 to TRBJ2-1; TRBD2 aligns across 13 bases. Unmatched junction bases numbered 13, after V lost 4 bases and J lost 3 bases. CDR3 length equals 19 residues. Germline assignment: CDR1 SGDLS and CDR2 YYNGEE. CDR3 in amino acids: CASSPGLAGATAGYNEQFF. CDR3 DNA sequence: TGTGCCAGCAGCCCAGGACTAGCGGGGGCTACCGCTGGCTACAATGAGCAGTTCTTC.

V is TRBV7-2 and J is TRBJ2-1, with 13 bases lining up with TRBD2. The CDR3 length is 16 residues. The germline CDR1 and CDR2 sequences are SGHTA and FQGNSA. J gave up 7 bases and V 5 bases, and 8 bases lay outside the gene matches. The CDR3 spells CASSPVGLAGFNEQFF. The CDR3 DNA reads as TGTGCCAGCAGCCCTGTGGGACTAGCGGGGTTTAATGAGCAGTTCTTC.

The gene calls are TRBV5-1 and TRBJ2-4, with 12 bases that match TRBD2. J lost 1 base, V lost 3 bases, and 11 bases had no gene match. CDR1 and CDR2 (germline): SGHRS, YFSETQ. The CDR3 has 19 residues. The CDR3 DNA is TGCGCCAGCAGCTGGTGGGCTAGCGGGGGGGCAGAGGCCAAAAACATTCAGTACTTC. Amino acids: CASSWWASGGAEAKNIQYF.

V gene TRBV6-1 combines with J gene TRBJ1-1; D ambiguous. In germline, CDR1 is MNHNS, CDR2 SASEGT. The CDR3 extends over 10 amino acids. Trimming left V 2 bases short and J 11 bases short, with 6 bases between. This CDR3 reads CASSELGAFF. CDR3 DNA sequence: TGTGCCAGCAGTGAATTGGGCGCTTTCTTT.

The CDR3 reads CASSLDPRTSGGPFF. The CDR3 nucleotides read TGTGCCAGCAGCTTAGACCCCCGCACTAGCGGGGGGCCGTTCTTC. The chain combines TRBV11-2 with TRBJ2-1; 12 positions match TRBD2. The CDR3 runs 15 residues. Germline lookup yields CDR1 SGHAT and CDR2 FQNNGV. The V gene end was trimmed by 0 bases and the J gene end by 15 bases; junction bases not matched to a gene: 9.

The rearrangement joins TRBV10-3 to TRBJ2-7; D call uncertain. The V and J ends lost 3 bases and 7 bases respectively, with 7 bases between them. The CDR3 totals 11 residues. In germline, CDR1 is ENHRY, CDR2 SYGVKD. The DNA of the CDR3 is TGTGCCATCAGTGATTTTGCGGAGCAGTACTTC. It specifies CAISDFAEQYF.

The chain carries TRBV4-1 and TRBJ1-1, with TRBD1 as a possible D gene (6 bases). The germline V gene encodes CDR1 MGHRA and CDR2 YSYEKL. This CDR3 region has 14 residues. The V gene lost 5 bases and the J gene lost 1 base, with 11 bases spanning the gap. The CDR3 region has the DNA TGCGCCAGCAGCATCAGGGGTACGAACACTGAAGCTTTCTTT. This translates into CASSIRGTNTEAFF.

The chain couples TRBV5-1 to TRBJ2-4, with 7 bases lining up with TRBD1. The junction had 7 bases not matched to a gene; V was cut back by 1 base and J by 0 bases. CDR1 is SGHRS and CDR2 is YFSETQ in the germline V gene. The CDR3 sequence is 17 residues long. The CDR3 DNA reads TGCGCCAGCAGCTTGACAGGGGATTTACTAGCCAAAAACATTCAGTACTTC. The encoded protein is CASSLTGDLLAKNIQYF.

The chain carries TRBV4-3 and TRBJ2-7; no definite D call. CDR3 size: 15 residues. In germline, CDR1 is LGHNA, CDR2 YSLEER. V was clipped by 0 bases and J by 5 bases, with 14 bases between them. CDR3 in amino acids: CASSQEIWTTNEQYF. CDR3 DNA sequence: TGCGCCAGCAGCCAAGAAATCTGGACCACCAACGAGCAGTACTTC.